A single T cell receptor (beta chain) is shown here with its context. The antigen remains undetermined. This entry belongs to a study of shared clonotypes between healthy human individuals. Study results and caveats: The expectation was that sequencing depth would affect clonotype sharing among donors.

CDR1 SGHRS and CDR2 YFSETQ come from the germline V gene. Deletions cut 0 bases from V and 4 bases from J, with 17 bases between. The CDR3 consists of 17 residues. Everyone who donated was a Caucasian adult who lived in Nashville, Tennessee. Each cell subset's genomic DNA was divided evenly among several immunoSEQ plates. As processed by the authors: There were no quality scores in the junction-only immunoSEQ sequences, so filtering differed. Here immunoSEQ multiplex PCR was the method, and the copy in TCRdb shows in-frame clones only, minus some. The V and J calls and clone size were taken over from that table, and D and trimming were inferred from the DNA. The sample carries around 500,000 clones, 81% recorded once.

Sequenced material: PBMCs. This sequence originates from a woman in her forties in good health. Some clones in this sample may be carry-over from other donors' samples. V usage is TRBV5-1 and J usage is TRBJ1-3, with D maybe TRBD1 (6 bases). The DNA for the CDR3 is TGCGCCAGCAGCTTGGCCGGGGACACGAGGAGGGGAAACACCATATATTTT. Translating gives CASSLAGDTRRGNTIYF.